Shown below are 4 T cell receptor beta chains from a single sample sequenced in a study of T cells in Graves' hyperthyroidism and ophthalmopathy. Amplification of TCR beta CDR3 regions used RNA as the template. First-round RT-PCR with HTBI primers amplified the TCR CDR3 region. One entry per CDR3 protein results from TCRdb running MiXCR on the multiplex PCR reads. The top ten hold about half of the sample, which has about half a million distinct CDR3 sequences, about 20% seen once. The sequencing input was blood. The receptors shown here come from a woman in her seventies with Graves' ophthalmopathy.

V and J are TRBV7-2 and TRBJ2-1; D may be TRBD1 (6 bases). This CDR3 has 15 amino acids. Germline CDR1 reads SGHTA; CDR2 reads FQGNSA. Trimming shortened V by 5 bases and J by 5 bases, and 16 bases separated the two germline ends. For the CDR3, the DNA is TGTGCCAGCAGCGCCCGACAGGTAATCCACAATGAGCAGTTCTTC. Translated, it gives CASSARQVIHNEQFF. Full variable domain (outside the CDR3, taken from reference TRBV7-2 and TRBJ2-1): GAGVSQSPSNKVTEKGKDVELRCDPISGHTALYWYRQSLGQGLEFLIYFQGNSAPDKSGLPSDRFSAERTGGSVSTLTIQRTQQEDSAVYLCASSARQVIHNEQFFGPGTRLTVL.

This chain uses TRBV30 with TRBJ2-7; TRBD2 agrees at 13 bases. The CDR3 contains 14 residues. Germline-derived CDR1 and CDR2 are GTSNPN and SVGIG (reference sequence). The trim removed 5 bases at V and 5 bases at J, leaving 6 bases unmatched. The CDR3 spells CAWEMTSGRNEQYF. In nucleotides, the CDR3 is TGTGCCTGGGAGATGACTAGCGGGAGGAACGAGCAGTACTTC.

In regard to this clonotype: One end of the junction varies from germline; a read error may be responsible. The chain has TRBV12-3 or TRBV12-4 and TRBJ1-3; D is ambiguous. The CDR3 has 14 residues. DNA of the CDR3: TGTGTCAGCAGCTCCGACCCTGCTGGAAACACCATATATTTT. It specifies CVSSSDPAGNTIYF.

This clonotype was observed many times. The chain carries TRBV12-3 or TRBV12-4 and TRBJ2-2; TRBD1 might be the D (6 bases). The CDR3 extends over 17 amino acids. Trimming pared 4 bases from V and 5 bases from J, leaving 20 bases between. The DNA of the CDR3 is TGTGCCAGCAGTTACCCGCAGGGGCTAGGATTGACCGGGGAGCTGTTTTTT. This encodes CASSYPQGLGLTGELFF.